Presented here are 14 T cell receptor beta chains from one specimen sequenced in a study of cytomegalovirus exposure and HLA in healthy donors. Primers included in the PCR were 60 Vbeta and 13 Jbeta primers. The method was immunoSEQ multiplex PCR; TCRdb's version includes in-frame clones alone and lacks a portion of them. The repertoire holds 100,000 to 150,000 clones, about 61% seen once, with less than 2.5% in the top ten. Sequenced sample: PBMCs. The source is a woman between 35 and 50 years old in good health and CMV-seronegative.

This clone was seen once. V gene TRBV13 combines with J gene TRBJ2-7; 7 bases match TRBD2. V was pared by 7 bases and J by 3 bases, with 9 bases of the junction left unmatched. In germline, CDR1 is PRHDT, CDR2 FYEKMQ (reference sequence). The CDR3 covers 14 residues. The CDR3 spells CASTQRGVFYEQYF. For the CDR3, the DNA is TGTGCCAGCACCCAGCGGGGAGTTTTCTACGAGCAGTACTTC.

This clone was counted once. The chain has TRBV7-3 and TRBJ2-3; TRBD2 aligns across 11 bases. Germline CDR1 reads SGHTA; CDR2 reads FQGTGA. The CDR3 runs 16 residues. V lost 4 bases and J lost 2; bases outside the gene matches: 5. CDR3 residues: CASSYSSGGLTDTQYF. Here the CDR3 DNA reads TGTGCCAGCAGCTACTCTAGCGGGGGGCTCACAGATACGCAGTATTTT. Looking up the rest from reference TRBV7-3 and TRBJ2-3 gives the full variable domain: GAGVSQTPSNKVTEKGKYVELRCDPISGHTALYWYRQSLGQGPEFLIYFQGTGAADDSGLPNDRFFAVRPEGSVSTLKIQRTERGDSAVYLCASSYSSGGLTDTQYFGPGTRLTVL.

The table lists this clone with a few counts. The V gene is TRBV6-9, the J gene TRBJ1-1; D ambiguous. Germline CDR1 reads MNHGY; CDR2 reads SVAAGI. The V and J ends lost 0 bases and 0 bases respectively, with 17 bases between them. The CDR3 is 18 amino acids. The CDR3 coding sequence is TGTGCCAGCAGTTATTCAGAGAGTTGTAAGGAGATGAACACTGAAGCTTTCTTT. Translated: CASSYSESCKEMNTEAFF.

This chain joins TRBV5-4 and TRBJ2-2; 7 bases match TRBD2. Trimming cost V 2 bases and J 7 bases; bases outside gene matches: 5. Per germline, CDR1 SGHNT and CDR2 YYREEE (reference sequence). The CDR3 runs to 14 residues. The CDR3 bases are TGTGCCAGCAGCTTCGAGCGGGGAAGCGGGGAGCTGTTTTTT. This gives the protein CASSFERGSGELFF.

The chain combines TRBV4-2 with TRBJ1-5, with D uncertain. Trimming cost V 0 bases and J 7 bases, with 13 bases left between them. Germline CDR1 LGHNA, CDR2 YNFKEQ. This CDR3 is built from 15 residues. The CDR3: CASSQDLQTQQPQHF. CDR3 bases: TGTGCCAGCAGCCAAGATCTACAGACCCAGCAGCCCCAGCATTTT.

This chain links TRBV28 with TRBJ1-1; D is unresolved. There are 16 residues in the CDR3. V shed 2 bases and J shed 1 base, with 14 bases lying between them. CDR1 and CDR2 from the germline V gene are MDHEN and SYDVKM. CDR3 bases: TGTGCCAGCAGTTTAGGAGGGAACCCATCGAACACTGAAGCTTTCTTT. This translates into CASSLGGNPSNTEAFF.

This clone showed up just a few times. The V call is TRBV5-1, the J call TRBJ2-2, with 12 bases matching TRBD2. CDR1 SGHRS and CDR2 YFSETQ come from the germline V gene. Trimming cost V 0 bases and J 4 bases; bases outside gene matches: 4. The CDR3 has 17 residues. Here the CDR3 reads CASSLGLAGEITGELFF. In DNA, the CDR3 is TGCGCCAGCAGCTTGGGACTAGCGGGGGAAATCACCGGGGAGCTGTTTTTT.

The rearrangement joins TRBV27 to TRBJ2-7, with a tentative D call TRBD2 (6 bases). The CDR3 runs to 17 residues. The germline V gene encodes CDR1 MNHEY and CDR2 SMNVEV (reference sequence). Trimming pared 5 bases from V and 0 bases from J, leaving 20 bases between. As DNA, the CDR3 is TGTGCCAGCAGTCCCGCCCCCCGGGCGGGGAGCTCCTACGAGCAGTACTTC. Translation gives CASSPAPRAGSSYEQYF.

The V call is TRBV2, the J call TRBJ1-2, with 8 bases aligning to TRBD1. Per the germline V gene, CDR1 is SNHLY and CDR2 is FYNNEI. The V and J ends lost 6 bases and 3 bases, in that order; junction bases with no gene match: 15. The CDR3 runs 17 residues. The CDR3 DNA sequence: TGTGCCAGCAGCCTGGACAGGGAGGCGGGTAGCGACTATGGCTACACCTTC. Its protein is CASSLDREAGSDYGYTF. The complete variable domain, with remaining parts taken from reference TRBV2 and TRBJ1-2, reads EPEVTQTPSHQVTQMGQEVILRCVPISNHLYFYWYRQILGQKVEFLVSFYNNEISEKSEIFDDQFSVERPDGSNFTLKIRSTKLEDSAMYFCASSLDREAGSDYGYTFGSGTRLTVV.

Here the CDR3 DNA reads TGTGCCAGCAGTTACCCCGGACAGGATAGCAATCAGCCCCAGCATTTT. Residues: CASSYPGQDSNQPQHF. V and J are TRBV27 and TRBJ1-5; 7 positions agree with TRBD1. This CDR3 is 16 amino acids long. Germline V gene data show CDR1 as MNHEY and CDR2 as SMNVEV (reference sequence). Trimming took 4 bases from V and 0 from J; bases not matched to a gene: 6.

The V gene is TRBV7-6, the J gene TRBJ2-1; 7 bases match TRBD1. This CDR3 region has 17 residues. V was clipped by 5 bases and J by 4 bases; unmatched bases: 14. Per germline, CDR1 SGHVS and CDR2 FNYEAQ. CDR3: CASSKYYDRDPYNEQFF. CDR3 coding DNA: TGTGCCAGCAGCAAATACTACGACAGGGATCCATACAATGAGCAGTTCTTC. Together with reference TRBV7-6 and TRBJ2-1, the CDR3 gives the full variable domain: GAGVSQSPRYKVTKRGQDVALRCDPISGHVSLYWYRQALGQGPEFLTYFNYEAQQDKSGLPNDRFSAERPEGSISTLTIQRTEQRDSAMYRCASSKYYDRDPYNEQFFGPGTRLTVL.

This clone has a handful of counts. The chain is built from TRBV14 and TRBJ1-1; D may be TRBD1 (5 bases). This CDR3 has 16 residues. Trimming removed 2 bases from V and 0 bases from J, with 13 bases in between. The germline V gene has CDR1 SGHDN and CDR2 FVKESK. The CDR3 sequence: CASSQRNRLLNTEAFF. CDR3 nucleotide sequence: TGTGCCAGCAGCCAACGCAACAGGCTCTTGAACACTGAAGCTTTCTTT.

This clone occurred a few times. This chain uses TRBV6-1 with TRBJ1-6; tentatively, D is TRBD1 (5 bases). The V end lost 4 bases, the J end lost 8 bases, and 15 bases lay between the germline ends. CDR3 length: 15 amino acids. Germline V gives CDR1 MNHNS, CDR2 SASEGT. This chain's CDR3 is CASSVYAGGDSPLHF. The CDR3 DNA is TGTGCCAGCAGTGTATACGCTGGAGGGGATTCACCCCTCCACTTT.

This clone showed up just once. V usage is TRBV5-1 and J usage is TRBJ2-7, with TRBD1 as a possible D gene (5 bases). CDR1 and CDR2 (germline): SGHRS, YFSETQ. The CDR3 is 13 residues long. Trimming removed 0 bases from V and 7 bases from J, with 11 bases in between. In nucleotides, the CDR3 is TGCGCCAGCAGCTTGGGTGCAGGGTGGGAGCAGTACTTC. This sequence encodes CASSLGAGWEQYF.